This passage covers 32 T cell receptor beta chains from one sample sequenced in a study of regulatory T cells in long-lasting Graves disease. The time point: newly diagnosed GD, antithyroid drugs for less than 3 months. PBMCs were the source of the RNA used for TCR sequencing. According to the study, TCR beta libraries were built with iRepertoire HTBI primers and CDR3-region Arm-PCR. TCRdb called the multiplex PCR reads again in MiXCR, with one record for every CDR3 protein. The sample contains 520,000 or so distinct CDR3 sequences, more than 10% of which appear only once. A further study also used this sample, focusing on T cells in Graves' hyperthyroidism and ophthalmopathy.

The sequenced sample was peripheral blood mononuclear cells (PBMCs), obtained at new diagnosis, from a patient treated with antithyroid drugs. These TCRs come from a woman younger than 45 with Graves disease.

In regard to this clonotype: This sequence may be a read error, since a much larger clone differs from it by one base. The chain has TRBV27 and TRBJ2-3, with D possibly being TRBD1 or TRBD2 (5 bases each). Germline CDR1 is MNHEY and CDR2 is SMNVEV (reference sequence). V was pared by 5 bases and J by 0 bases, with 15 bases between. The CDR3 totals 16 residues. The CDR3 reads CASSEWDGPSTDTQYF. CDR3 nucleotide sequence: TGTGCCAGCAGTGAATGGGACGGTCCTAGCACAGATACGCAGTATTTT.

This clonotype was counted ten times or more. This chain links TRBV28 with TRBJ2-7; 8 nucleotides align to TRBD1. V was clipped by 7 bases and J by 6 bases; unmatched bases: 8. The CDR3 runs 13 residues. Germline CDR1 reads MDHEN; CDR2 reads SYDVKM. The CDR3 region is CASTYQTGAEQYF. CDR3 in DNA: TGTGCCAGCACCTATCAGACAGGGGCCGAGCAGTACTTC. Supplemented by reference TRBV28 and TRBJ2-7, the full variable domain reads DVKVTQSSRYLVKRTGEKVFLECVQDMDHENMFWYRQDPGLGLRLIYFSYDVKMKEKGDIPEGYSVSREKKERFSLILESASTNQTSMYLCASTYQTGAEQYFGPGTRLTVT.

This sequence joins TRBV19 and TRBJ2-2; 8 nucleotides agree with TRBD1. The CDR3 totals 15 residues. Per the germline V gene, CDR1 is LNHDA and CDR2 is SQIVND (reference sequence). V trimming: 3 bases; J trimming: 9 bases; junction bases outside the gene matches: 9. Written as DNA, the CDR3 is TGTGCCAGTAGTATCGGACAGGGAGGAATCAGGGAGCTGTTTTTT. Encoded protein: CASSIGQGGIRELFF.

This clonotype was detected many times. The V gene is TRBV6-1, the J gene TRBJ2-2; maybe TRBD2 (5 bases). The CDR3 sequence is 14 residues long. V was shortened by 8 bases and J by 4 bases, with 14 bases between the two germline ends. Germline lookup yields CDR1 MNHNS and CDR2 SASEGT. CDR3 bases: TGTGCCAGCGGTCGGAGGACGGGCACCGGGGAGCTGTTTTTT. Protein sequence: CASGRRTGTGELFF.

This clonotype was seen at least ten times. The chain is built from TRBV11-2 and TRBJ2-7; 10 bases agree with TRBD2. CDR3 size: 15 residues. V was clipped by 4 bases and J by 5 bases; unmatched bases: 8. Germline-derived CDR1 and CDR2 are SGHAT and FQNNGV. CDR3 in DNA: TGTGCCAGCAGCTCCATAGCGGGAGGAATGAACGAGCAGTACTTC. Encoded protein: CASSSIAGGMNEQYF.

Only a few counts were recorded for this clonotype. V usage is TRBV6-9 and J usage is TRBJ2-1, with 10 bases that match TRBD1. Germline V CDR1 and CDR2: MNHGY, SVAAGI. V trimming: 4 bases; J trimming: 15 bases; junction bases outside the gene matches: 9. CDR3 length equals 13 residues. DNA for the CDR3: TGTGCCAGCAGTTGGGACAGGGGAAACCAGGGGTTCTTC. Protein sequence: CASSWDRGNQGFF.

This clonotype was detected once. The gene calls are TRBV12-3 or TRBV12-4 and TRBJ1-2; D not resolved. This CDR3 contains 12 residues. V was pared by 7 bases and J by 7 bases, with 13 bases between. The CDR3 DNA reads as TGTGCCAGCAATCTATCCGGGTGTGGCTACACCTTC. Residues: CASNLSGCGYTF.

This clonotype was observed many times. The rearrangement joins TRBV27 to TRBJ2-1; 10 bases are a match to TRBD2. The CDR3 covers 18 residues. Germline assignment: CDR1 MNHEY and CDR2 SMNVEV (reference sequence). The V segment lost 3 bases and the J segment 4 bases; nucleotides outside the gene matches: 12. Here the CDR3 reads CASSLASGSRSRYNEQFF. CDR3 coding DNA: TGTGCCAGCAGTTTGGCTAGCGGGAGTCGGTCTAGGTACAATGAGCAGTTCTTC.

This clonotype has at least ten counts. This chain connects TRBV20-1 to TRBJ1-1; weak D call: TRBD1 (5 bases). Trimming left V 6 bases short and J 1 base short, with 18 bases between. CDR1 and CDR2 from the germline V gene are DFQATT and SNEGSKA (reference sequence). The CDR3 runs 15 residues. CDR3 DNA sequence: TGCAGTGCGGGTTTTCCGGGACGGGGGAACACTGAAGCTTTCTTT. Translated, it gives CSAGFPGRGNTEAFF.

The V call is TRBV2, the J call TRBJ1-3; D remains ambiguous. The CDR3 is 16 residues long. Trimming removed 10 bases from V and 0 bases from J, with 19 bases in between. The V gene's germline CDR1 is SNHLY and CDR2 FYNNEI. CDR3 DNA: TGTGCCACCCTACTGAGGACCCACCTCTCTGGAAACACCATATATTTT. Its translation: CATLLRTHLSGNTIYF.

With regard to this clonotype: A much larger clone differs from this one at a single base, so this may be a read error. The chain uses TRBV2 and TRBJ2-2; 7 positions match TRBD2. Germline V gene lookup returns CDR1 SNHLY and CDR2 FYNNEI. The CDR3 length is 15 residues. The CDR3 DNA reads TGTGCCAGCAGATCGACGGGGGGAAGGACCGGGGAGCTGCTTTTT. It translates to CASRSTGGRTGELLF.

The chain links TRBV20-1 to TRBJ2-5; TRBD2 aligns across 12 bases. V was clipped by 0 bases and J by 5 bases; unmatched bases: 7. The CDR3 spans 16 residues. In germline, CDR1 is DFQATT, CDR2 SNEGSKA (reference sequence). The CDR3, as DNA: TGCAGTGCTAGAGATATCACTAGCGGGAGGATGGAGACCCAGTACTTC. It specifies CSARDITSGRMETQYF.

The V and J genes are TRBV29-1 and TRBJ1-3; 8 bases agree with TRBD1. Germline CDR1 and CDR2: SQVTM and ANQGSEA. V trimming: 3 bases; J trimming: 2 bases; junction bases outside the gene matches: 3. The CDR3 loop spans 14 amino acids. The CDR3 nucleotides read TGCAGCGTTGATCCGGACAGGGCTGGAAACACCATATATTTT. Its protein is CSVDPDRAGNTIYF.

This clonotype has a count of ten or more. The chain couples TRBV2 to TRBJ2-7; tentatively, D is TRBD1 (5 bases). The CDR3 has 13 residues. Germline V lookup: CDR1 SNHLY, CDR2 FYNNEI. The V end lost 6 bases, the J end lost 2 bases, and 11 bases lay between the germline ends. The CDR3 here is CASSPQGTYEQYF. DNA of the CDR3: TGTGCCAGCAGCCCCCAGGGTACCTACGAGCAGTACTTC.

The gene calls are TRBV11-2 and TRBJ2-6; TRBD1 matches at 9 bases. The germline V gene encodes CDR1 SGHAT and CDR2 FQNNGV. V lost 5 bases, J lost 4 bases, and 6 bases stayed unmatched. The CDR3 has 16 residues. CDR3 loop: CASSPGTGLGANVLTF. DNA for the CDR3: TGTGCCAGCAGCCCAGGGACAGGGCTAGGGGCCAACGTCCTGACTTTC.

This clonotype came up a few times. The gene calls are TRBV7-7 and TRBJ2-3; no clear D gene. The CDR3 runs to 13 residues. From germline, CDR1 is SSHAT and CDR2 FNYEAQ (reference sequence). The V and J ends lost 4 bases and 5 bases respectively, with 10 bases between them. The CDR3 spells CASSSISGDTQYF. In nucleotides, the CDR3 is TGTGCCAGCAGCTCCATAAGTGGAGATACGCAGTATTTT. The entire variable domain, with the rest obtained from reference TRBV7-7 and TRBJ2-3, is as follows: GAGVSQSPRYKVTKRGQDVTLRCDPISSHATLYWYQQALGQGPEFLTYFNYEAQPDKSGLPSDRFSAERPEGSISTLTIQRTEQRDSAMYRCASSSISGDTQYFGPGTRLTVL.

CDR3 region: CASSFDPGRPRGETQYF. Written as DNA, the CDR3 is TGTGCCAGCAGCTTTGACCCGGGACGTCCCAGGGGAGAGACCCAGTACTTC. The chain has TRBV3-2 and TRBJ2-5; the listed D gene, TRBD1, was not tested against the DNA. TRBV3-2 has pseudogene status. The CDR3 sequence is 17 residues long.

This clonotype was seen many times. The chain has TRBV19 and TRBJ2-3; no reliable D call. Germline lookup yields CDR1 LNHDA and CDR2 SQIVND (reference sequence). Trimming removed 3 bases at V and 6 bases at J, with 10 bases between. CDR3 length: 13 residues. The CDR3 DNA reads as TGTGCCAGTAGTATGCTGACCCGGGATACGCAGTATTTT. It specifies CASSMLTRDTQYF.

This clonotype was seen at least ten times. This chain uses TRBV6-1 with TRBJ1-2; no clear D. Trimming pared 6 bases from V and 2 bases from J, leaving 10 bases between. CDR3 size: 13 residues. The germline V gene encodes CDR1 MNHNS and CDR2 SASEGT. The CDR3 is CASSRDTNYGYTF. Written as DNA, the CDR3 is TGTGCCAGCAGCCGCGATACAAACTATGGCTACACCTTC.

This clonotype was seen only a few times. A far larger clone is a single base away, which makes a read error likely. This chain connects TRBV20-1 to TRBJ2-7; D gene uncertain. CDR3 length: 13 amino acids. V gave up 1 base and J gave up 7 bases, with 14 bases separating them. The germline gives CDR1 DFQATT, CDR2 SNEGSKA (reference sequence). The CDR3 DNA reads TGCAGTGCTAGAGTTGGAGAGGCGAATGAGCAGTACTTC. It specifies CSARVGEANEQYF.

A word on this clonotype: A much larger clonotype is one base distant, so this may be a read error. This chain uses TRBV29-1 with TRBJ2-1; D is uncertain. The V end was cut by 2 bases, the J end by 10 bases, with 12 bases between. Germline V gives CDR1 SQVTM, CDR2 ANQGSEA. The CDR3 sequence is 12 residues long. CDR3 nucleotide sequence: TGCAGCGTTGAATCTGTCCCTAACGAGCAGTTCTTC. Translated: CSVESVPNEQFF.

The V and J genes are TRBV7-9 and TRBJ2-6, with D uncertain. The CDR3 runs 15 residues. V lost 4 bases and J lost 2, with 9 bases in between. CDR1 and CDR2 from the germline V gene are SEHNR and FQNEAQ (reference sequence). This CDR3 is CASSSLIAGANVLTF. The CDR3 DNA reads TGTGCCAGCAGCTCTCTCATCGCTGGGGCCAACGTCCTGACTTTC.

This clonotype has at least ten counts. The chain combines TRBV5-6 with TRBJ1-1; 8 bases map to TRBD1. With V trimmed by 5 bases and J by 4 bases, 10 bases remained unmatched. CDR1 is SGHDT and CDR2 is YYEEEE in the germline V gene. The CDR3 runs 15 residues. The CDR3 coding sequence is TGTGCCAGCAGGACCATCGGACAGGGCGGCACTGAAGCTTTCTTT. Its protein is CASRTIGQGGTEAFF.

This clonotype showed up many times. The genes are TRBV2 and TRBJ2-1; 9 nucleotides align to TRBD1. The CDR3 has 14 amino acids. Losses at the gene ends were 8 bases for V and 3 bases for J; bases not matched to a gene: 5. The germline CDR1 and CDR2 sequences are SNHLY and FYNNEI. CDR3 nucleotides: TGTGCCAGCCGGAGACAGGGGGGCTACAATGAGCAGTTCTTC. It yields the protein CASRRQGGYNEQFF.

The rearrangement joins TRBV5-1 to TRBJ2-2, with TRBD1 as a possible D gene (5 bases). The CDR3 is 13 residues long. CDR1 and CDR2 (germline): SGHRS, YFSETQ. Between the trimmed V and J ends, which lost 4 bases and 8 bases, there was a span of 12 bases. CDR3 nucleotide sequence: TGCGCCAGCAGCCCGACAGTTTCTGGGGAGCTGTTTTTT. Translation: CASSPTVSGELFF.

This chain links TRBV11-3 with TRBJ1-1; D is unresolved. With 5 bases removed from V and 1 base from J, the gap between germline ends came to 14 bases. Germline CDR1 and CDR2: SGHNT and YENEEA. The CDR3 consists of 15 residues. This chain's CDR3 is CASSEPRRRNTEAFF. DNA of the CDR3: TGTGCCAGCAGCGAACCTAGGAGGAGGAACACTGAAGCTTTCTTT.

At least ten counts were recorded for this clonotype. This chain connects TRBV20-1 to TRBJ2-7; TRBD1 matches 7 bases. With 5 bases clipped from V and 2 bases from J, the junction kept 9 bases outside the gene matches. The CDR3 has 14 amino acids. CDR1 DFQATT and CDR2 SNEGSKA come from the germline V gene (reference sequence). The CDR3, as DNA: TGCAGTGCTCATCACAGGGGACGCCCCTACGAGCAGTACTTC. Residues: CSAHHRGRPYEQYF.

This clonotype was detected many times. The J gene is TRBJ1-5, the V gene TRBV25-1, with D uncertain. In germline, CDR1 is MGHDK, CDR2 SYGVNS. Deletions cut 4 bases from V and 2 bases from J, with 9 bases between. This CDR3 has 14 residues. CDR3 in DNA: TGTGCCAGCAGTGTTCAGGAGGGCAATCAGCCCCAGCATTTT. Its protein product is CASSVQEGNQPQHF.

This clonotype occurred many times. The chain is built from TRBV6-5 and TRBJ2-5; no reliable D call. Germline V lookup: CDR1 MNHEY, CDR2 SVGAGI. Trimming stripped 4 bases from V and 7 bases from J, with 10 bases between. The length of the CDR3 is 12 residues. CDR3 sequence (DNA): TGTGCCAGCAGTTCCGTCAGAGGGACCCAGTACTTC. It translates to CASSSVRGTQYF.

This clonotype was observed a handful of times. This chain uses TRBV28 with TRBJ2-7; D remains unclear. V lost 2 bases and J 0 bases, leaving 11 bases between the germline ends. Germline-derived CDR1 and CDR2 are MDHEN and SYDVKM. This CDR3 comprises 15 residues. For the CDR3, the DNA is TGTGCCAGCAGTTTACCGGTCTACCACTCCTACGAGCAGTACTTC. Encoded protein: CASSLPVYHSYEQYF.

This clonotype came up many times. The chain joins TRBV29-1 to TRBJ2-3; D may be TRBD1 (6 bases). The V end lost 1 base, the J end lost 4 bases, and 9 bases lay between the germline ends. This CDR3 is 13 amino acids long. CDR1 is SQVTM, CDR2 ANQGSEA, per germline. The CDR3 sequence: CSVEGQAPDTQYF. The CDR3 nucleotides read TGCAGCGTTGAAGGACAGGCCCCAGATACGCAGTATTTT.

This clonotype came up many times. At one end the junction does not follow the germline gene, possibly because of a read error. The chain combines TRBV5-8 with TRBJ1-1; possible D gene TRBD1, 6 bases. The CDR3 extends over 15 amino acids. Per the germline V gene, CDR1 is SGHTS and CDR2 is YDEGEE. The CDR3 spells CASSHPGHPNTEAFF. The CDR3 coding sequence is TGCGCCAGCAGCCATCCGGGACACCCGAACACTGAAGCTTTCTTT.